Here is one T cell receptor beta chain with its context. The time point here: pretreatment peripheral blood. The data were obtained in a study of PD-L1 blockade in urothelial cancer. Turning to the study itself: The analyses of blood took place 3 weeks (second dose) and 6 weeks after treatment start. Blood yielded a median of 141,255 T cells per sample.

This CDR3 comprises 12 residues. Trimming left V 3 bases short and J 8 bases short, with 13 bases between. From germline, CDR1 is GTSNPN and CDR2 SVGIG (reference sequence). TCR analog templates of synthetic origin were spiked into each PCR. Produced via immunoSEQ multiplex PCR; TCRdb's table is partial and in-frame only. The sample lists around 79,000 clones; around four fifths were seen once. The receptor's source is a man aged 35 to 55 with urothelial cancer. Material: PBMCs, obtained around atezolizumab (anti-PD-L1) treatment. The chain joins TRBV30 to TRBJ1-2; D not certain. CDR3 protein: CAWSLKMGGYTF. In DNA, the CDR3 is TGTGCCTGGAGCCTAAAAATGGGCGGCTACACCTTC.